This T cell receptor (beta chain) came from a study of CD8+ T cells in alopecia areata. Study background: It was oral tofacitinib, at 5 to 10 mg twice daily, that treated patients received.

Extracted RNA was reverse transcribed into cDNA, the sequencing template. Sequencing was performed with immunoSEQ multiplex PCR; in TCRdb, only in-frame clones are kept and a portion is missing. The profile shows about 140,000 clones, about 88% of them singletons. Between the trimmed V and J ends, which lost 5 bases and 9 bases, there was a span of 15 bases. The V gene's germline CDR1 is SGHRS and CDR2 YFSETQ. There are 13 residues in the CDR3. Specified treatment: oral pan-JAK inhibitor, 5-10 mg twice daily. Investigators sorted PBMCs to obtain both CD4+ and CD8+ T cells. The clonotype originates from a human donor with alopecia areata. The sample was CD8+ T cells sorted from blood, taken at week 4, from a patient treated with tofacitinib. This sequence joins TRBV5-1 and TRBJ2-1; maybe TRBD1 (6 bases). The DNA for the CDR3 is TGCGCCAGCAGTGAGACAGGTTCGGGTGAGCAGTTCTTC. It translates to CASSETGSGEQFF.